Listed below are T cell receptor beta chains from one sample, sequenced in a study of blood T cell repertoires in COVID-19. TCRdb keeps only in-frame clones here, not all; method: immunoSEQ multiplex PCR. The table records about 260,000 clones, over 75% of them present only once. Source material: peripheral blood. These receptor sequences come from a human donor in a cohort sampled during active COVID-19. Both conserved end residues are trimmed from each CDR3. A D gene is named only where the DNA matches it firmly.

j_gene	d_gene	v_gene	CDR3aa
TRBJ2-3	TRBD2	TRBV11-2	ASSRRGGARSTDTQY
TRBJ2-7	-	TRBV6-6	ASSYEMTYEQY
TRBJ2-2	-	TRBV7-9	ASSSKGTLYTGELF
TRBJ2-1	TRBD1	TRBV7-9	ASSVGQGNNEQF
TRBJ2-7	-	TRBV12-3/TRBV12-4	ASSQQDPYEQY
TRBJ2-7	-	TRBV4-3	ASSQVGGGPNSYEQY
TRBJ2-2	-	TRBV7-3	ASSFSPRDTGELF
TRBJ1-6	TRBD1	TRBV13	ASRPGTGWYNSPLH
TRBJ2-7	-	TRBV4-3	ASSQDRGSTLYEQY
TRBJ1-2	TRBD1	TRBV7-2	ASSLANLGQVFNYGYT
TRBJ1-2	-	TRBV6-5	ASRVQGRDGYT
TRBJ1-2	TRBD1	TRBV6-5	ASKWGTGANYGYT
TRBJ2-7	-	TRBV7-6	ASSLAEGAHEQY
TRBJ1-2	-	TRBV5-8	ASSFVPRSEGYGYT
TRBJ2-3	-	TRBV9	ASSVEGTLTDTQY
TRBJ2-7	TRBD1	TRBV5-1	ASSLAGTGDWEQY
TRBJ2-7	TRBD1	TRBV4-1	ASSRTGTGRYEQY
TRBJ1-2	TRBD1	TRBV19	ASSTFGTGEVKDYGYT
TRBJ2-7	-	TRBV7-2	ASSPSYPPRREQY
TRBJ1-2	-	TRBV6-5	ASSLLTGYGYT
TRBJ1-2	-	TRBV5-8	ASSLLYGQGNYGYT
TRBJ2-3	-	TRBV5-1	ASSLTADTQY
TRBJ2-7	TRBD1	TRBV18	ASSARDRARRGEQY
TRBJ2-1	-	TRBV6-2/TRBV6-3	ASSPGGHQQF
TRBJ1-6	-	TRBV28	ASSLPSSYNSPLH
TRBJ1-4	-	TRBV30	AWSVGVAEKLF
TRBJ2-7	TRBD1	TRBV13	ASSLGPSGTGYYEQY
TRBJ1-1	-	TRBV6-5	ASSYRTVNTEAF
TRBJ2-7	-	TRBV13	ASSKQGFEQY
TRBJ1-1	-	TRBV19	ASRGRENTEAF
TRBJ2-7	-	TRBV28	ASSLGRYEQY
TRBJ2-7	-	TRBV5-4	ASSPDFSYEQY
TRBJ1-2	TRBD1	TRBV19	ASRAKAGQGAANYGYT
TRBJ1-1	TRBD1	TRBV3-1/TRBV3-2	ASSLGQSEAF
TRBJ2-7	TRBD2	TRBV28	ASSSRGIAGANYEQY
TRBJ1-1	-	TRBV7-3	ASSSQGVSNTEAF
TRBJ2-3	TRBD1	TRBV5-4	ASRSTGVPTDTQY
TRBJ2-7	TRBD1	TRBV6-5	ASRPDGTGVYEQY
TRBJ1-3	TRBD1	TRBV10-3	AISGDRVAGNTIY
TRBJ2-4	TRBD1	TRBV7-9	ASSLGFGQGARNIQY
TRBJ1-1	TRBD1	TRBV5-4	ASSKITQGALEAF